The 25 T cell receptor beta chains given below trace back to one sample, sequenced in a study of cytomegalovirus exposure and HLA in healthy donors (dated by TCRdb to 2016 to 2017). The library was built by means of the immunoSEQ multiplex PCR assay. A mixture of 60 forward primers for TCR Vbeta segments and 13 reverse primers for TCR Jbeta segments was used in the multiplex PCR. Held by TCRdb, this immuneACCESS table contains in-frame sequences only and omits some clones. Under half of the omission traces to an unresolved V gene where checked; the cause of the rest is unknown. The sample table contains around 140,000 clones; only one count was recorded for 65% to 90% of them. The top ten constitute 2.9% of the sample. Sequencing was done on a sample of PBMCs. These receptors came from a woman aged 25-40 years in good health and CMV-seronegative.

V usage is TRBV4-3 and J usage is TRBJ1-1; D may be TRBD1 (5 bases). Trimming left V 3 bases short and J 1 base short, with 6 bases between. Per the germline V gene, CDR1 is LGHNA and CDR2 is YSLEER. This CDR3 spans 13 amino acids. CDR3 sequence reads: CASSHDRNTEAFF. CDR3 nucleotides: TGCGCCAGCAGCCACGACAGGAACACTGAAGCTTTCTTT.

The chain carries TRBV2 and TRBJ2-3; 14 bases are shared with TRBD2. Germline CDR1 and CDR2: SNHLY and FYNNEI. This CDR3 has 18 residues. The junction had 8 bases not matched to a gene; V was cut back by 2 bases and J by 4 bases. In DNA form, the CDR3 reads TGTGCCAGCAGTGAACTGGGGACTAGCGGGAGTTTCGCAGATACGCAGTATTTT. Translation: CASSELGTSGSFADTQYF.

The V gene is TRBV4-3, the J gene TRBJ1-3; 8 nucleotides align to TRBD1. Germline CDR1 LGHNA, CDR2 YSLEER. Germline trimming cut 4 bases from V and 1 base from J; bases unmatched to any gene: 3. The CDR3 has 15 residues. CDR3 amino acids: CASSPGTGSGNTIYF. CDR3 in DNA: TGCGCCAGCAGCCCTGGGACAGGATCTGGAAACACCATATATTTT.

The chain recombines TRBV5-1 with TRBJ2-3; TRBD2 agrees at 7 bases. CDR1 SGHRS and CDR2 YFSETQ come from the germline V gene. The V and J ends lost 4 bases and 1 base, in that order; junction bases with no gene match: 6. The CDR3 has 15 amino acids. For the CDR3, the DNA is TGCGCCAGCAGCGACAGTCGGGGGGGCACAGATACGCAGTATTTT. Residues: CASSDSRGGTDTQYF.

The J gene is TRBJ2-7, the V gene TRBV7-9; 7 bases map to TRBD2. V lost 5 bases to trimming and J lost 5 bases; unmatched junction nucleotides: 15. Germline V gene data show CDR1 as SEHNR and CDR2 as FQNEAQ (reference sequence). The CDR3 runs to 16 residues. This chain's CDR3 is CASSATRAGVKNEQYF. In DNA form, the CDR3 reads TGTGCCAGCAGCGCTACCCGGGCGGGAGTGAAGAACGAGCAGTACTTC.

The chain is built from TRBV18 and TRBJ1-1; 10 bases fit TRBD1. V dropped 3 bases and J dropped 1; count of bases not matched to a gene: 8. Germline lookup yields CDR1 KGHSH and CDR2 LQKENI. The CDR3 is 17 amino acids. In DNA form, the CDR3 reads TGTGCCAGCTCACCTTGGGGACAGGGGACCTCGAACACTGAAGCTTTCTTT. Protein product: CASSPWGQGTSNTEAFF.

The J gene is TRBJ2-1, the V gene TRBV7-9; TRBD2 is a possible D gene (6 bases). CDR3 length: 17 amino acids. Germline V gene data show CDR1 as SEHNR and CDR2 as FQNEAQ (reference sequence). V was clipped by 4 bases and J by 4 bases, with 20 bases between them. In DNA, the CDR3 is TGTGCCAGCAGCTCTCCTCTCCCCGGGAGTGGTTACAATGAGCAGTTCTTC. Translated: CASSSPLPGSGYNEQFF.

The CDR3: CASSSTGTGPVYEQYF. For the CDR3, the DNA is TGTGCCAGCAGCTCGACCGGGACAGGGCCAGTCTACGAGCAGTACTTC. V usage is TRBV7-9 and J usage is TRBJ2-7, with 9 positions matching TRBD1. Losses at the gene ends were 4 bases for V and 3 bases for J; bases not matched to a gene: 10. CDR1 and CDR2 (germline): SEHNR, FQNEAQ (reference sequence). The length of the CDR3 is 16 residues.

J is TRBJ2-3 and V is TRBV2, with a possible D match to TRBD1 (5 bases). The CDR3 extends over 14 amino acids. V gave up 1 base and J gave up 3 bases, with 8 bases separating them. Germline V gene data show CDR1 as SNHLY and CDR2 as FYNNEI. In DNA, the CDR3 is TGTGCCAGCAGTGAAGGGGGCGTTACAGATACGCAGTATTTT. This encodes CASSEGGVTDTQYF.

This rearrangement joins TRBV9 to TRBJ2-2; 8 bases agree with TRBD2. The CDR3 contains 16 residues. J lost 6 bases, V lost 0 bases, and 7 bases had no gene match. From germline, CDR1 is SGDLS and CDR2 YYNGEE. The CDR3 bases are TGTGCCAGCAGCGTAGTCGCGGGAGGCGGAGCCGGGGAGCTGTTTTTT. Residues: CASSVVAGGGAGELFF.

The CDR3 spells CASSSRLARKPDTQYF. DNA for the CDR3: TGTGCCAGCAGCTCGCGACTAGCGAGAAAGCCAGATACGCAGTATTTT. V is TRBV7-2 and J is TRBJ2-3; 8 bases line up with TRBD2. The germline V gene encodes CDR1 SGHTA and CDR2 FQGNSA. Unmatched junction bases numbered 10, after V lost 4 bases and J lost 4 bases. The CDR3 has 16 amino acids.

The CDR3 nucleotides read TGCGCCAGCAGCTCCCTAGGGGAAGGGTCAGGCGAGCAGTACTTC. It codes for CASSSLGEGSGEQYF. The rearrangement links TRBV5-1 to TRBJ2-7, with D possibly matching TRBD1 (5 bases). The V end lost 3 bases, the J end lost 6 bases, and 19 bases lay between the germline ends. The CDR3 sequence is 15 residues long. Germline CDR1 reads SGHRS; CDR2 reads YFSETQ.

This chain joins TRBV19 and TRBJ2-4; weak D call: TRBD2 (6 bases). The CDR3 runs to 13 residues. The V gene lost 3 bases and the J gene lost 9 bases, with 12 bases spanning the gap. Germline CDR1 reads LNHDA; CDR2 reads SQIVND (reference sequence). DNA of the CDR3: TGTGCCAGTAGTATTCGGGACTTTGGCATTCAGTACTTC. It yields the protein CASSIRDFGIQYF.

This chain uses TRBV15 with TRBJ2-1; 9 bases match TRBD2. Germline V gene sequence: CDR1 LNHNV, CDR2 YYDKDF (reference sequence). The ends lost 2 bases at V and 8 bases at J; junction bases unmatched: 7. CDR3 length equals 15 residues. Here the CDR3 DNA reads TGTGCCACCAGCAGACCCATTAGCGGGGGACATGAGCAGTTCTTC. Its protein product is CATSRPISGGHEQFF. Full variable domain (missing parts from reference TRBV15 and TRBJ2-1): DAMVIQNPRYQVTQFGKPVTLSCSQTLNHNVMYWYQQKSSQAPKLLFHYYDKDFNNEADTPDNFQSRRPNTSFCFLDIRSPGLGDTAMYLCATSRPISGGHEQFFGPGTRLTVL.

The chain combines TRBV9 with TRBJ2-7, with 11 nucleotides matching TRBD1. Unmatched junction bases numbered 7, after V lost 1 base and J lost 7 bases. The CDR3 contains 15 residues. The germline CDR1 and CDR2 sequences are SGDLS and YYNGEE. The CDR3 sequence: CASSVRGQGAREQYF. The CDR3 nucleotides are TGTGCCAGCAGCGTAAGAGGACAGGGGGCAAGGGAGCAGTACTTC.

The chain is built from TRBV5-6 and TRBJ1-4; the match to TRBD1 covers 9 bases. This CDR3 is built from 15 residues. Germline V gene sequence: CDR1 SGHDT, CDR2 YYEEEE. J gave up 7 bases and V 4 bases, and 8 bases lay outside the gene matches. As DNA, the CDR3 is TGTGCCAGCAGCCGGGCGGGACAGGGCGGTGAAAAACTGTTTTTT. Translating it yields CASSRAGQGGEKLFF. Filled out from reference TRBV5-6 and TRBJ1-4, the complete variable domain reads DAGVTQSPTHLIKTRGQQVTLRCSPKSGHDTVSWYQQALGQGPQFIFQYYEEEERQRGNFPDRFSGHQFPNYSSELNVNALLLGDSALYLCASSRAGQGGEKLFFGSGTQLSVL.

This rearrangement joins TRBV7-9 to TRBJ1-1; D remains ambiguous. CDR1 and CDR2 (germline): SEHNR, FQNEAQ (reference sequence). Deletions cut 1 base from V and 0 bases from J, with 18 bases between. The CDR3 totals 18 residues. CDR3 DNA: TGTGCCAGCAGCTTAGGGGGTAGATGGGAGACGCTGAACACTGAAGCTTTCTTT. Encoded protein: CASSLGGRWETLNTEAFF.

The chain couples TRBV2 to TRBJ2-7; 8 bases line up with TRBD1. From germline, CDR1 is SNHLY and CDR2 FYNNEI. This CDR3 has 16 amino acids. The V segment lost 0 bases and the J segment 3 bases; nucleotides outside the gene matches: 7. CDR3: CASSEAFSTGDYEQYF. The DNA of the CDR3 is TGTGCCAGCAGTGAAGCGTTCTCGACAGGGGACTACGAGCAGTACTTC.

The chain is built from TRBV11-2 and TRBJ1-2; TRBD1 matches 7 bases. CDR1 is SGHAT, CDR2 FQNNGV, per germline. V lost 5 bases to trimming and J lost 3 bases; unmatched junction nucleotides: 3. The CDR3 length is 13 residues. For the CDR3, the DNA is TGTGCCAGCAGCCTAACAGGGGACTATGGCTACACCTTC. Translation: CASSLTGDYGYTF.

The chain combines TRBV27 with TRBJ2-7; 8 bases agree with TRBD1. Germline CDR1 is MNHEY and CDR2 is SMNVEV (reference sequence). This CDR3 has 14 residues. V lost 6 bases to trimming and J lost 4 bases; unmatched junction nucleotides: 8. The CDR3 DNA is TGTGCCAGCAGCCCACGACAGGGGCGATACGAGCAGTACTTC. This encodes CASSPRQGRYEQYF.

The gene calls are TRBV27 and TRBJ1-5; 9 bases map to TRBD1. The junction had 8 bases not matched to a gene; V was cut back by 5 bases and J by 0 bases. Germline CDR1 MNHEY, CDR2 SMNVEV (reference sequence). This CDR3 spans 17 amino acids. CDR3 amino acids: CASSPGTGPYSNQPQHF. The CDR3 DNA reads as TGTGCCAGCAGTCCCGGGACAGGGCCTTATAGCAATCAGCCCCAGCATTTT.

This rearrangement joins TRBV9 to TRBJ1-1, with D possibly TRBD1 on 6 matching bases. In germline, CDR1 is SGDLS, CDR2 YYNGEE. CDR3 length equals 14 residues. The germline V and J ends were trimmed by 2 bases and 0 bases, with 8 bases remaining between them. In DNA, the CDR3 is TGTGCCAGCAGCGTTAGACAGGTGAACACTGAAGCTTTCTTT. Translating gives CASSVRQVNTEAFF.

V gene TRBV6-5 combines with J gene TRBJ2-7, with TRBD1 matching over 7 bases. The CDR3 has 14 amino acids. The germline gives CDR1 MNHEY, CDR2 SVGAGI. J gave up 5 bases and V 2 bases, and 6 bases lay outside the gene matches. CDR3 DNA sequence: TGTGCCAGCAGTTACAGAACAGGGGCGGACGAGCAGTACTTC. Its translation is CASSYRTGADEQYF.

This clone was counted a few times. The V gene is TRBV2, the J gene TRBJ1-1; 8 nucleotides line up with TRBD1. V gave up 3 bases and J gave up 4 bases; unmatched junction bases: 4. The V gene's germline CDR1 is SNHLY and CDR2 FYNNEI. The CDR3 runs to 14 residues. This CDR3 reads CASSEDRVITEAFF. The CDR3 DNA reads TGTGCCAGCAGTGAGGACAGGGTCATCACTGAAGCTTTCTTT.

The chain recombines TRBV28 with TRBJ2-3; D unresolved. Germline lookup yields CDR1 MDHEN and CDR2 SYDVKM. This CDR3 has 14 amino acids. Trimming removed 0 bases from V and 0 bases from J, with 4 bases in between. The chain's CDR3 is CASSLWGSTDTQYF. In nucleotides, the CDR3 is TGTGCCAGCAGTTTATGGGGCAGCACAGATACGCAGTATTTT.